A selection of T cell receptor beta chains follows, all from one sample in a study. MiXCR, run by TCRdb on the 5' RACE reads, gives a single entry per CDR3 protein. This sample carries fewer than 40,000 distinct CDR3 sequences, roughly 25% of them seen once, and the ten largest clones take around 4.1%. Sequencing was performed on memory CD4+ T cells sorted from blood. The receptors here all came from a female donor with breast cancer. Each CDR3 is given with its conserved first and last residue. A D gene is named only where the DNA matches it firmly. Clone size appears in some rows only: once, few, many, or a class for an expanded clone.

abundance	j_gene	v_gene	d_gene	CDR3aa	CDR3nt
-	TRBJ1-5	TRBV5-4	-	CASSLAPGEPQHF	TGTGCCAGCAGCTTGGCCCCCGGAGAGCCCCAGCATTTT
-	TRBJ1-4	TRBV15	TRBD1	CATSTVRGQIGGKLFF	TGTGCCACCAGCACCGTCAGGGGGCAAATAGGTGGAAAACTGTTTTTT
many	TRBJ1-5	TRBV12-3/TRBV12-4	-	CASSSPHDSNQPQHF	TGTGCCAGCAGTTCCCCACACGATAGCAATCAGCCCCAGCATTTT
many	TRBJ2-7	TRBV6-5	-	CASSYSRQDSYEQYF	TGTGCCAGCAGTTACTCGAGACAGGACTCCTACGAGCAGTACTTC
many	TRBJ1-1	TRBV6-5	-	CASSLRGAGLNTEAFF	TGTGCCAGCAGTCTTCGGGGCGCGGGCCTAAACACTGAAGCTTTCTTT
-	TRBJ2-1	TRBV20-1	-	CSARARTLNSFF	TGCAGTGCTAGAGCGCGGACACTCAACTCGTTCTTC
few	TRBJ2-7	TRBV6-5	-	CASSLSVDHYEQYF	TGTGCCAGCAGTTTGTCGGTTGATCACTACGAGCAGTACTTC
few	TRBJ2-3	TRBV6-5	-	CASRTEYTDTQYF	TGTGCCAGCAGAACGGAGTACACAGATACGCAGTATTTT
-	TRBJ2-1	TRBV5-6	-	CASSLRAPYEQFF	TGTGCCAGCAGCTTGAGGGCGCCGTATGAGCAGTTCTTC
few	TRBJ2-7	TRBV4-1	-	CASSPPSQDEQYF	TGCGCCAGCAGTCCCCCCTCTCAGGACGAGCAGTACTTC
-	TRBJ2-6	TRBV2	TRBD1	CASTRTGFGANVLTF	TGTGCCAGCACACGGACAGGGTTTGGGGCCAACGTCCTGACTTTC
medium-sized	TRBJ2-7	TRBV7-9	TRBD1	CASRGTAYEQYF	TGTGCCAGCAGAGGGACAGCCTACGAGCAGTACTTC
few	TRBJ2-7	TRBV20-1	TRBD1	CSARGDRGLYEQYF	TGCAGTGCTAGAGGCGACAGGGGGCTCTACGAGCAGTACTTC
few	TRBJ1-1	TRBV25-1	TRBD1	CASSEGTDSFNTEAFF	TGTGCCAGCAGTGAAGGGACAGATAGCTTCAACACTGAAGCTTTCTTT
few	TRBJ2-5	TRBV11-2	TRBD1	CASSNRDRGFQETQYF	TGTGCCAGCAGCAACCGGGACAGGGGCTTCCAAGAGACCCAGTACTTC
many	TRBJ2-2	TRBV12-3/TRBV12-4	-	CASKSGTNTGELFF	TGTGCCAGCAAAAGCGGAACCAACACCGGGGAGCTGTTTTTT
few	TRBJ1-5	TRBV7-2	TRBD1	CASSADRARNQPQHF	TGTGCCAGCAGCGCGGACAGGGCACGCAATCAGCCCCAGCATTTT
few	TRBJ1-2	TRBV6-5	-	CASSYSGGSNYGYTF	TGTGCCAGCAGTTACAGCGGAGGGTCTAACTATGGCTACACCTTC
few	TRBJ2-7	TRBV4-1	-	CASSLLPGTPYEQYF	TGCGCCAGCAGCCTCCTCCCAGGCACCCCCTACGAGCAGTACTTC
many	TRBJ2-2	TRBV10-3	-	CAISEIGGRNTGELFF	TGTGCCATCAGTGAAATAGGGGGGCGCAACACCGGGGAGCTGTTTTTT
few	TRBJ2-1	TRBV5-1	-	CASSLEDARVEQFF	TGCGCCAGCAGCTTGGAGGACGCCCGGGTCGAGCAGTTCTTC
-	TRBJ2-1	TRBV5-1	TRBD1	CASTSGQDLNEQFF	TGCGCCAGCACGTCAGGACAGGACCTCAATGAGCAGTTCTTC
many	TRBJ2-6	TRBV6-5	-	CASSFRGLQSPSGANVLTF	TGTGCCAGCAGTTTCAGGGGCTTGCAATCCCCCTCTGGGGCCAACGTCCTGACTTTC
many	TRBJ2-2	TRBV7-3	-	CASSLLDNTGELFF	TGTGCCAGCAGCCTATTGGACAACACCGGGGAGCTGTTTTTT
-	TRBJ2-6	TRBV12-3/TRBV12-4	-	CASGRSGASGANVLTF	TGTGCCAGCGGACGTTCAGGGGCCTCTGGGGCCAACGTCCTGACTTTC
-	TRBJ2-2	TRBV5-5	-	CASSPRTRPDTGELFF	TGTGCCAGCAGCCCGAGGACTCGGCCGGACACCGGGGAGCTGTTTTTT